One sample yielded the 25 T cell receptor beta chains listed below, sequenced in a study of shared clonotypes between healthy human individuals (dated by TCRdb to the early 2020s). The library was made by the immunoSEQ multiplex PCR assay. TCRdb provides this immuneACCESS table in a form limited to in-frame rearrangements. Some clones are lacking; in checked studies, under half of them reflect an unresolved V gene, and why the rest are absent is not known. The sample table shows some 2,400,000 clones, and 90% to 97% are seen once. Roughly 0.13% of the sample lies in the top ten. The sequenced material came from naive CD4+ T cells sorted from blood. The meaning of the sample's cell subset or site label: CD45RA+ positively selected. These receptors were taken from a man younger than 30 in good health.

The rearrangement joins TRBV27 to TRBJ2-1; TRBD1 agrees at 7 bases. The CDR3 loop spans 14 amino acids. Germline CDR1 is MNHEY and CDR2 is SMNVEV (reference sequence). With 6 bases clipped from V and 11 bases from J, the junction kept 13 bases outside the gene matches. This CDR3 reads CASRVTGLPGKQFF. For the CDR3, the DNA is TGTGCCAGCAGAGTGACAGGGCTGCCTGGGAAGCAGTTCTTC.

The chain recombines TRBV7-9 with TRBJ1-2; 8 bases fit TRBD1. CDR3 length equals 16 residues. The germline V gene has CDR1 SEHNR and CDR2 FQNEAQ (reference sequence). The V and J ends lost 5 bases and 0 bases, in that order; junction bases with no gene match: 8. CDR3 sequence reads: CASSLGQGGANYGYTF. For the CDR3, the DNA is TGTGCCAGCAGCCTAGGACAGGGAGGAGCTAACTATGGCTACACCTTC.

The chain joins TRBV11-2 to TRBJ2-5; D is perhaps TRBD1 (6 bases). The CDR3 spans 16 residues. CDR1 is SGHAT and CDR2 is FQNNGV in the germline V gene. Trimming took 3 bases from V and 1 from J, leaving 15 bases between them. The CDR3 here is CASSLGDRRGQETQYF. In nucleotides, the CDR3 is TGTGCCAGCAGCTTGGGCGACAGGCGAGGCCAAGAGACCCAGTACTTC.

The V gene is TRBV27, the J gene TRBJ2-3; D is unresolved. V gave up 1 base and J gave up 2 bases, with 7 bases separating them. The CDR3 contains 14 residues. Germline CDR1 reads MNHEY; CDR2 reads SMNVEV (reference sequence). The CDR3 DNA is TGTGCCAGCAGTTTATTCCCTCCCACAGATACGCAGTATTTT. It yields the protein CASSLFPPTDTQYF.

The CDR3 here is CASKDNEKLFF. The CDR3 region has the DNA TGTGCCAGCAAGGATAATGAAAAACTGTTTTTT. V is TRBV2 and J is TRBJ1-4; D ambiguous. The V gene's germline CDR1 is SNHLY and CDR2 FYNNEI. The CDR3 is 11 residues long. Trimming pared 7 bases from V and 4 bases from J, leaving 4 bases between.

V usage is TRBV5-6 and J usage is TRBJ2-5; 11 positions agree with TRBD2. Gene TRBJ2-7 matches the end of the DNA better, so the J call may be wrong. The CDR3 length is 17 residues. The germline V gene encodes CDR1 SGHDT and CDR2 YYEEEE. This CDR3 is CASTKRTSGSSSYEQYF. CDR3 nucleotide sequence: TGTGCCAGCACCAAAAGGACTAGCGGGTCGAGCTCCTACGAGCAGTACTTC.

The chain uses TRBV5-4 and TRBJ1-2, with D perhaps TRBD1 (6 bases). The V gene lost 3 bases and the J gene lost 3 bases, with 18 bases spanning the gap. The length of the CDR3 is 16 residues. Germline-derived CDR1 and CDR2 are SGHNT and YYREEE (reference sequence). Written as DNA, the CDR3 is TGTGCCAGCAGCTCCTATTTACAGGGAGGAGACTATGGCTACACCTTC. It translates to CASSSYLQGGDYGYTF.

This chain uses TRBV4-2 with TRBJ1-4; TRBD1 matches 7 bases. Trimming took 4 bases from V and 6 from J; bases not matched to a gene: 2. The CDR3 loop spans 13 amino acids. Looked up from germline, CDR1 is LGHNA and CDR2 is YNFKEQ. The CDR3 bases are TGTGCCAGCAGCCTTACAGGGGATGAAAAACTGTTTTTT. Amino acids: CASSLTGDEKLFF.

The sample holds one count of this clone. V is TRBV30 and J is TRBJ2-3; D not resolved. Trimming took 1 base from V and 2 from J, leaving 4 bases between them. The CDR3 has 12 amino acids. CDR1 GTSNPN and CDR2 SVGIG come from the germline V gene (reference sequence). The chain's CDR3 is CAWSGLTDTQYF. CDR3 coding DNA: TGTGCCTGGAGTGGGCTCACAGATACGCAGTATTTT.

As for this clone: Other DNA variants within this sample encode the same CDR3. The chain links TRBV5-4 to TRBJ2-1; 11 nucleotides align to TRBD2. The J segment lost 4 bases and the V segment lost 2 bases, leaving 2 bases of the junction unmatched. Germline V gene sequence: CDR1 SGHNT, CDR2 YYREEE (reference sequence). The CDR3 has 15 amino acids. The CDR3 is CASSFRLAGYNEQFF. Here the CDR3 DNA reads TGTGCCAGCAGCTTCAGACTAGCGGGATACAATGAGCAGTTCTTC.

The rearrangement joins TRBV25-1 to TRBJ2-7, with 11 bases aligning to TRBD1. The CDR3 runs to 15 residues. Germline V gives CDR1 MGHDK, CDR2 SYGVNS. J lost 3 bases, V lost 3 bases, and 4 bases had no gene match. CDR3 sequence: CASSEDRGPLYEQYF. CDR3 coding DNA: TGTGCCAGCAGTGAGGACAGGGGGCCCCTCTACGAGCAGTACTTC.

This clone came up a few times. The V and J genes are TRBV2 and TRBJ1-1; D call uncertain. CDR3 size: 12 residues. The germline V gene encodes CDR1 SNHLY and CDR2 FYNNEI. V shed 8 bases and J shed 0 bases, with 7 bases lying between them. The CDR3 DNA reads TGTGCCAGCTACGGACTGAACACTGAAGCTTTCTTT. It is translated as CASYGLNTEAFF.

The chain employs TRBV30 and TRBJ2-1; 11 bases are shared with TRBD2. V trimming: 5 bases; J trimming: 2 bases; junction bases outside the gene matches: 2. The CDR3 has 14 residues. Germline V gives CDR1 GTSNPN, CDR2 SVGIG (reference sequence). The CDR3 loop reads CAWQTSGAYNEQFF. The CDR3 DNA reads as TGTGCCTGGCAGACTAGCGGGGCCTACAATGAGCAGTTCTTC. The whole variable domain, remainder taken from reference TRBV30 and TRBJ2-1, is SQTIHQWPATLVQPVGSPLSLECTVEGTSNPNLYWYRQAAGRGLQLLFYSVGIGQISSEVPQNLSASRPQDRQFILSSKKLLLSDSGFYLCAWQTSGAYNEQFFGPGTRLTVL.

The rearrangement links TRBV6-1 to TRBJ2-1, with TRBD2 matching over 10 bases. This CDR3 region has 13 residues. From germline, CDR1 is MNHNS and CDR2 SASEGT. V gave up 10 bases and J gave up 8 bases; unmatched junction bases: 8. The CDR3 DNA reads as TGTGCCACGACCCCGGGACTAGCGTATGAGCAGTTCTTC. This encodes CATTPGLAYEQFF.

The CDR3 DNA sequence: TGTGCCAGCAGTAGTCAGGGGGTCTCACCCCTCCACTTT. It codes for CASSSQGVSPLHF. This chain connects TRBV2 to TRBJ1-6, with 7 positions matching TRBD1. Germline V gene data show CDR1 as SNHLY and CDR2 as FYNNEI. This CDR3 spans 13 amino acids. Trimming cost V 5 bases and J 10 bases; bases outside gene matches: 5.

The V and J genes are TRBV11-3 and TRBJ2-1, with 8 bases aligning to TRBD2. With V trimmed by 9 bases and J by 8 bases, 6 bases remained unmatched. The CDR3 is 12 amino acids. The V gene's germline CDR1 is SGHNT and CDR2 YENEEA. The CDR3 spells CASSSGLDEQFF. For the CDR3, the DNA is TGTGCCAGTTCTAGCGGGTTGGATGAGCAGTTCTTC.

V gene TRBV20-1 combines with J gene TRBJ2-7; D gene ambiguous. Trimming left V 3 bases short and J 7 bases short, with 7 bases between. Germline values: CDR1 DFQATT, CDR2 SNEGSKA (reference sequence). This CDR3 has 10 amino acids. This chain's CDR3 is CSASNMEQYF. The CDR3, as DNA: TGCAGTGCTAGCAACATGGAGCAGTACTTC.

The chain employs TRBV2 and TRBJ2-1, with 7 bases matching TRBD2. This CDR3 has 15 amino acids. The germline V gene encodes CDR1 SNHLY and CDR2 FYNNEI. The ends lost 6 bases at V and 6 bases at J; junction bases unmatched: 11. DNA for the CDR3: TGTGCCAGCAGGGTACGGAGCGGGGTACCCAATGAGCAGTTCTTC. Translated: CASRVRSGVPNEQFF.

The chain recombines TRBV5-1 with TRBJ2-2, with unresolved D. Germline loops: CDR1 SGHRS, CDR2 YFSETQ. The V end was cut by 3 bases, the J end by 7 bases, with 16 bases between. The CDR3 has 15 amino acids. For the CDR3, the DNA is TGCGCCAGCAGCTATTCCGGGCCCGGTATCGGGGAGCTGTTTTTT. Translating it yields CASSYSGPGIGELFF.

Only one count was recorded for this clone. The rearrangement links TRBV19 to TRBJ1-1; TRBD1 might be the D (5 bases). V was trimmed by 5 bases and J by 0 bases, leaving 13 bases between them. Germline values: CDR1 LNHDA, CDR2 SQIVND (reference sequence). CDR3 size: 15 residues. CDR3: CASSSGLFMNTEAFF. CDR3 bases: TGTGCCAGTAGTTCGGGACTATTTATGAACACTGAAGCTTTCTTT.

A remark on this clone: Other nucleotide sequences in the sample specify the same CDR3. In DNA form, the CDR3 reads TGTGCCAGCAGACAACTATCTGGAAACACCATATATTTT. This encodes CASRQLSGNTIYF. The gene calls are TRBV19 and TRBJ1-3; D call uncertain. The germline gives CDR1 LNHDA, CDR2 SQIVND (reference sequence). V lost 9 bases to trimming and J lost 1 base, with 10 bases between them. The CDR3 totals 13 residues.

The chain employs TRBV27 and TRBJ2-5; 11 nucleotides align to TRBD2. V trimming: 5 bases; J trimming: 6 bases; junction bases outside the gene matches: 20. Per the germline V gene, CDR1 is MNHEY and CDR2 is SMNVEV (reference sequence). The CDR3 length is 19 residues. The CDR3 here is CASSQRGDSGRVLVQTQYF. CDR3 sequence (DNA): TGTGCCAGCAGTCAGCGGGGGGATAGCGGGAGGGTCCTTGTTCAGACCCAGTACTTC.

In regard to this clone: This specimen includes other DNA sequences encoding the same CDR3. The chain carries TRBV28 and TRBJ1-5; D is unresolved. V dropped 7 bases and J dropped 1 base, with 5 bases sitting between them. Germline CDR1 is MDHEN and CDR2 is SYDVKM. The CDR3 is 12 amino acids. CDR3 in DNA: TGTGCCAGCACGGGCAGCAATCAGCCCCAGCATTTT. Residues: CASTGSNQPQHF.

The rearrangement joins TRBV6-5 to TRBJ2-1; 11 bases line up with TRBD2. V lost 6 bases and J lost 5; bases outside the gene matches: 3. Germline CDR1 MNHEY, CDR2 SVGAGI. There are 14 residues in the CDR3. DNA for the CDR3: TGTGCCAGCAGCCAGGGACTAGCGGACAATGAGCAGTTCTTC. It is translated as CASSQGLADNEQFF.

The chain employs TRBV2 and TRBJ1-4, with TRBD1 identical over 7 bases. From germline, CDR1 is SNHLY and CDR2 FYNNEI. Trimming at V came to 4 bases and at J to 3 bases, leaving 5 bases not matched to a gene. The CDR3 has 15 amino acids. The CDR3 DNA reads TGTGCCAGCAGTGGACAGGGTTCGGCTAATGAAAAACTGTTTTTT. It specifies CASSGQGSANEKLFF. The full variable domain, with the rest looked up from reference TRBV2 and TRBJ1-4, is EPEVTQTPSHQVTQMGQEVILRCVPISNHLYFYWYRQILGQKVEFLVSFYNNEISEKSEIFDDQFSVERPDGSNFTLKIRSTKLEDSAMYFCASSGQGSANEKLFFGSGTQLSVL.